This T cell receptor beta chain was identified during a study of T cell repertoires in cytomegalovirus infection. Study as a whole: Indications came from public TCR beta signatures; they pointed to CMV infection and to a matching HLA type.

Points on this clonotype: Its specificity is unknown.

General study points: The cumulative frequency of public TCR beta families identified carriers of CMV plus the relevant HLA. HLA-C-restricted CMV-specific TCR beta clonotypes were dominant in the ex vivo response.

The CDR3 is 15 amino acids. Germline V CDR1 and CDR2: MNHEY, SVGAGI. V shed 5 bases and J 7 bases; nucleotides not matched to a gene: 11. TCRdb used MiXCR to reprocess the reads, holding one entry per CDR3 protein. The table records 60,000 to 75,000 distinct CDR3 sequences, about 4.2% of them present only once. This chain joins TRBV6-5 and TRBJ2-5, with TRBD2 identical over 9 bases. Sequencing input: PBMCs. This receptor was identified in a human donor in good health (CMV status not recorded). Some clones in this sample may be carry-over from other donors' samples. In DNA, the CDR3 is TGTGCCAGCAGTCAGAAGCGGGGGGAGAGGGTGACCCAGTACTTC. Protein sequence: CASSQKRGERVTQYF.